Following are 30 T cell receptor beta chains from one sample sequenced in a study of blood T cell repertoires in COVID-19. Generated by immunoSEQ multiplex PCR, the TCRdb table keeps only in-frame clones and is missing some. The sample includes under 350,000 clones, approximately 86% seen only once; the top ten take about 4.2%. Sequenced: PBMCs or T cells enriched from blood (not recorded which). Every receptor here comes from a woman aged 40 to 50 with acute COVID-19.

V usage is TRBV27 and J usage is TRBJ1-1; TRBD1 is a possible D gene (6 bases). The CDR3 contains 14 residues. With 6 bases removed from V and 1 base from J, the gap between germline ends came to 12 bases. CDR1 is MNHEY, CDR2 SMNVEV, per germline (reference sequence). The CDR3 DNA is TGTGCCAGCAGCAAATGGGGGCCGAACACTGAAGCTTTCTTT. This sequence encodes CASSKWGPNTEAFF.

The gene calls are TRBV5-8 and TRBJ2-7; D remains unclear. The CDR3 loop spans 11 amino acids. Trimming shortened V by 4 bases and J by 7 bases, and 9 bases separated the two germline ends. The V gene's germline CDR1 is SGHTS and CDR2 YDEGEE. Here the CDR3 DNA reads TGTGCCAGCAGCCACCCGCGGGAGCAGTACTTC. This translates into CASSHPREQYF.

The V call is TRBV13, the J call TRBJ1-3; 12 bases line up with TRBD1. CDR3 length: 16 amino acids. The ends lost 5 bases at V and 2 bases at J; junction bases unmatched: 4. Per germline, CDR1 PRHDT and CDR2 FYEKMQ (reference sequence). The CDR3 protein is CASSEGQGAPGNTIYF. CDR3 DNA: TGTGCCAGCAGCGAGGGACAGGGGGCTCCTGGAAACACCATATATTTT.

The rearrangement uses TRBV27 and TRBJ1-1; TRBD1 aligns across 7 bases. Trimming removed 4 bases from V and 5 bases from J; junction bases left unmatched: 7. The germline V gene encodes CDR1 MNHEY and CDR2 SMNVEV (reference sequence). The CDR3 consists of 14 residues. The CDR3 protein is CASSSSTGITEAFF. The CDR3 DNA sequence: TGTGCCAGCAGTTCGTCGACAGGGATAACTGAAGCTTTCTTT.

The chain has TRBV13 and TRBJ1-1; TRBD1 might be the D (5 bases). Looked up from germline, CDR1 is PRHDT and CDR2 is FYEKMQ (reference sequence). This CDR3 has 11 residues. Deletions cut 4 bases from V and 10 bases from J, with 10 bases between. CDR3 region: CASSSGHVAFF. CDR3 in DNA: TGTGCCAGCAGCTCCGGACACGTAGCTTTCTTT.

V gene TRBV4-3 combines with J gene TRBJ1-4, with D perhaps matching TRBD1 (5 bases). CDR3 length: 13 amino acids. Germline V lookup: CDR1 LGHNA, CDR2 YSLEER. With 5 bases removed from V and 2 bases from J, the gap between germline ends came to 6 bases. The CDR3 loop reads CASSGATNEKLFF. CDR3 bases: TGCGCCAGCAGCGGGGCGACTAATGAAAAACTGTTTTTT.

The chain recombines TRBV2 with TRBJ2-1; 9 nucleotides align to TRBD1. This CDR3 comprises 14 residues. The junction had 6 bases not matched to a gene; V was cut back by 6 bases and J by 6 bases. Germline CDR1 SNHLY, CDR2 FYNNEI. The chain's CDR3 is CASRGTGKGNEQFF. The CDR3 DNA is TGTGCCAGCAGGGGGACAGGGAAAGGCAATGAGCAGTTCTTC.

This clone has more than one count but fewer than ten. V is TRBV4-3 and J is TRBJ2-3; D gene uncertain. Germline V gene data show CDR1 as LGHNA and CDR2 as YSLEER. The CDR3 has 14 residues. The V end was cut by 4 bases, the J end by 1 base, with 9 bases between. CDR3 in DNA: TGCGCCAGCAGCCCGGGTTGGGGCACAGATACGCAGTATTTT. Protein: CASSPGWGTDTQYF.

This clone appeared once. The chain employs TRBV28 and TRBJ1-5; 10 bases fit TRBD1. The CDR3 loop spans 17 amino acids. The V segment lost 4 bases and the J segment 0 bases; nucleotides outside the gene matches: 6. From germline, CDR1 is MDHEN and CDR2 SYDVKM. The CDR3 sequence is CASSSRQGAYSNQPQHF. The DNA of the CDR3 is TGTGCCAGCAGTTCTAGACAGGGGGCCTATAGCAATCAGCCCCAGCATTTT.

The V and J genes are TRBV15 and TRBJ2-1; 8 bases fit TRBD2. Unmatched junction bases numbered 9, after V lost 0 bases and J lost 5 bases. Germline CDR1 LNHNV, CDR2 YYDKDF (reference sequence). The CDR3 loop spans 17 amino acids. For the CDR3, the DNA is TGTGCCACCAGCAGAGATAGTGGACTAGCATACGACAATGAGCAGTTCTTC. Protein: CATSRDSGLAYDNEQFF.

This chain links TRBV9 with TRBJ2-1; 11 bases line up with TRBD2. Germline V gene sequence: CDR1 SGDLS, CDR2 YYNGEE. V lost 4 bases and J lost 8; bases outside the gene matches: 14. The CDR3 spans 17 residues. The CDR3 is CASSLNRETSGRHEQFF. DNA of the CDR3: TGTGCCAGCAGCCTCAACAGGGAAACTAGCGGGAGACATGAGCAGTTCTTC.

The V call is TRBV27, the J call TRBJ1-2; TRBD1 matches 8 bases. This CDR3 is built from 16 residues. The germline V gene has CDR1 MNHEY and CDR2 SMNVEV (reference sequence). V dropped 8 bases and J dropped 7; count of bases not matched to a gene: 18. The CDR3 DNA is TGTGCCAGCTCCCAATGGGGCGGACAGGGAAGTTTTGGCTACACCTTC. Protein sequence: CASSQWGGQGSFGYTF.

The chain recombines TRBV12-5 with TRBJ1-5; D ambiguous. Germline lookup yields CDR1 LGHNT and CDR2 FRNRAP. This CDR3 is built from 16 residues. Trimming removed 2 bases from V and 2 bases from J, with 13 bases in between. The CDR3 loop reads CASGLYRESGNQPQHF. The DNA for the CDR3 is TGTGCTAGTGGTTTGTACCGGGAATCGGGCAATCAGCCCCAGCATTTT. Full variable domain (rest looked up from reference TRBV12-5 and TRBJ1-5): DARVTQTPRHKVTEMGQEVTMRCQPILGHNTVFWYRQTMMQGLELLAYFRNRAPLDDSGMPKDRFSAEMPDATLATLKIQPSEPRDSAVYFCASGLYRESGNQPQHFGDGTRLSIL.

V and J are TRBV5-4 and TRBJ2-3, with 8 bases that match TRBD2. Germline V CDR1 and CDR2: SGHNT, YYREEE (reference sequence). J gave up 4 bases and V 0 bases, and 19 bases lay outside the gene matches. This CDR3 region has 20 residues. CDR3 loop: CASSLAPGEVRGGAADTQYF. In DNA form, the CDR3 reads TGTGCCAGCAGCTTGGCCCCAGGGGAAGTACGGGGGGGGGCTGCAGATACGCAGTATTTT.

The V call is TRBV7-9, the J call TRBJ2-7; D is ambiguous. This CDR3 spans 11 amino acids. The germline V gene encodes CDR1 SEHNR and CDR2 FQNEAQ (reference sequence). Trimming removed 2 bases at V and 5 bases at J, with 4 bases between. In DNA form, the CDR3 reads TGTGCCAGCAGCTTACGTGACGAGCAGTACTTC. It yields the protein CASSLRDEQYF.

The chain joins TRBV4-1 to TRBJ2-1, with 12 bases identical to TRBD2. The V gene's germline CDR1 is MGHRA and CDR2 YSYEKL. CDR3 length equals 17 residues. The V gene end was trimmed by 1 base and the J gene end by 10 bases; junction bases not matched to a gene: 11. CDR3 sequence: CASSQVATSGRFREQFF. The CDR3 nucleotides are TGCGCCAGCAGCCAAGTGGCGACTAGCGGGAGATTTAGGGAGCAGTTCTTC.

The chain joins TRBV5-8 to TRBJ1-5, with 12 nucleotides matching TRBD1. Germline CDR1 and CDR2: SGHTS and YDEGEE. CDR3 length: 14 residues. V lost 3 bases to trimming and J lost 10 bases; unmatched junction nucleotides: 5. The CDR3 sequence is CASSYGTGGQPQHF. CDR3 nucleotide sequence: TGTGCCAGCAGCTACGGGACAGGGGGCCAACCCCAGCATTTT.

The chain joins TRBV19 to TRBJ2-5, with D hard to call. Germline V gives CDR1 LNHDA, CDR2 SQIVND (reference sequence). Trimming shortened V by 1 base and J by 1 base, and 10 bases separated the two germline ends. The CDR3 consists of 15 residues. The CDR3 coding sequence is TGTGCCAGTAGTATAGCTGCTGACTTCCAAGAGACCCAGTACTTC. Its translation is CASSIAADFQETQYF.

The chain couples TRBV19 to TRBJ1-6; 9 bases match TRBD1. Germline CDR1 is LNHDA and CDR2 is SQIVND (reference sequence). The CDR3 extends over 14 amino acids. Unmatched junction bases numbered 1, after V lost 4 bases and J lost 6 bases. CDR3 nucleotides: TGTGCCAGTAGTAGGACAGGGGTTAATTCACCCCTCCACTTT. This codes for CASSRTGVNSPLHF.

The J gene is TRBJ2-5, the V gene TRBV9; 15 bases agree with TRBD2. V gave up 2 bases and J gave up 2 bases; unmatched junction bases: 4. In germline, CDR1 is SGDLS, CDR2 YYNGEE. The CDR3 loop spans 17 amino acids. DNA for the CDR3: TGTGCCAGCAGCGTCGGACTAGCGGGAGGGAATCAAGAGACCCAGTACTTC. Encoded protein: CASSVGLAGGNQETQYF.

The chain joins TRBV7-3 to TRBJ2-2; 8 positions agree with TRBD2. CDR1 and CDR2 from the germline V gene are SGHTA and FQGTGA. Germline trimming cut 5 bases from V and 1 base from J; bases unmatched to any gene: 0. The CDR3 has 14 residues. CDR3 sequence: CASSTSGNTGELFF. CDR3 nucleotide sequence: TGTGCCAGCAGCACTAGCGGGAACACCGGGGAGCTGTTTTTT.

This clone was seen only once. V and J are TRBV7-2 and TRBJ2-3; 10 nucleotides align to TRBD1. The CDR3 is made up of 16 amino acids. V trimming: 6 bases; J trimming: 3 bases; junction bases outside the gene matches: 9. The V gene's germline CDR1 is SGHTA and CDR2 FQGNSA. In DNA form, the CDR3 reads TGTGCCAGCAGGGTACAATCGGGACAGGGGACAGATACGCAGTATTTT. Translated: CASRVQSGQGTDTQYF.

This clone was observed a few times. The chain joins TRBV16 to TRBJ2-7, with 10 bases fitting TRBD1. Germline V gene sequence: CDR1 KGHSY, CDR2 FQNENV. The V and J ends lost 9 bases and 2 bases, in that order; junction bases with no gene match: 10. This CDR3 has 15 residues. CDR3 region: CASSKAGTGAYEQYF. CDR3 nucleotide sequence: TGTGCCAGTTCGAAAGCCGGGACAGGGGCCTACGAGCAGTACTTC.

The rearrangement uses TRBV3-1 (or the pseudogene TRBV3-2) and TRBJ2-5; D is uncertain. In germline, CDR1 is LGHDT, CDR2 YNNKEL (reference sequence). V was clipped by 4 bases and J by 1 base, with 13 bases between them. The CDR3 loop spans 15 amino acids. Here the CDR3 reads CASSRSQKSQETQYF. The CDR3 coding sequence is TGTGCCAGCAGCCGTTCCCAGAAATCCCAAGAGACCCAGTACTTC.

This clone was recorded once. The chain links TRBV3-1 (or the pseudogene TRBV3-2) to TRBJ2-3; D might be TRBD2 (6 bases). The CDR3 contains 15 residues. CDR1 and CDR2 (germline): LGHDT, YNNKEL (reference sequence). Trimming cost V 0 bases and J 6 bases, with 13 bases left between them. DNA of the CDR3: TGTGCCAGCAGCCAAGATTCGAGACTAGGGGATACGCAGTATTTT. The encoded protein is CASSQDSRLGDTQYF.

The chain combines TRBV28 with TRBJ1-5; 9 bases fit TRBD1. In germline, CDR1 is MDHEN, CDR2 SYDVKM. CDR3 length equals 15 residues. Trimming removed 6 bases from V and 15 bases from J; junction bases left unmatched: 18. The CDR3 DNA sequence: TGTGCCAGCAGGCCCTCGGGACAGGGCGGCCTATTAGTGCATTTT. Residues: CASRPSGQGGLLVHF.

DNA of the CDR3: TGTGCCAGCAGCTTAGGATTGGTCAGGGTCGGAATTGGTGGCTACACCTTC. This encodes CASSLGLVRVGIGGYTF. The chain joins TRBV11-2 to TRBJ1-2; perhaps TRBD1 as D (5 bases). The CDR3 covers 17 residues. The V and J ends lost 1 base and 7 bases respectively, with 22 bases between them. Germline lookup yields CDR1 SGHAT and CDR2 FQNNGV.

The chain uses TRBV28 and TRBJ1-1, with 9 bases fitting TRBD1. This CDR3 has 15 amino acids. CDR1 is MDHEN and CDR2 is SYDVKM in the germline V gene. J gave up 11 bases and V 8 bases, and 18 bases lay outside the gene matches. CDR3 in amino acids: CASQRRDRDRAWAFF. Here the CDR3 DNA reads TGTGCCAGCCAACGACGGGACAGGGACCGCGCGTGGGCTTTCTTT.

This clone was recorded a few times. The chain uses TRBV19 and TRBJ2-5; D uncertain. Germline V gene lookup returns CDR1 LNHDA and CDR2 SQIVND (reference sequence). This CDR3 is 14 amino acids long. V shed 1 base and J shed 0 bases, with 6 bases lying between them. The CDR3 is CASSIGAYQETQYF. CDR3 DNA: TGTGCCAGTAGTATAGGGGCTTACCAAGAGACCCAGTACTTC.

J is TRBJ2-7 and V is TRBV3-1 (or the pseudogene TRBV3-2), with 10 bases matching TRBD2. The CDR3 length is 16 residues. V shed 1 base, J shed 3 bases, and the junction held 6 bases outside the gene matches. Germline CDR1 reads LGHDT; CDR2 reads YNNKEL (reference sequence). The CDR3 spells CASSQGLLAGSYEQYF. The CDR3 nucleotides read TGTGCCAGCAGCCAAGGCCTACTAGCGGGAAGCTACGAGCAGTACTTC.